This TCR beta chain was profiled in a study of shared clonotypes between healthy human individuals (TCRdb year 2020). Regarding the complete study: A few men and a couple of women, aged 18 to 49 years, made up the cohort. To estimate repertoire size and how much clonotypes are shared between individuals, the study performed deep sequencing of blood TCR repertoires from 4 to 6 healthy adults. Libraries were prepared and TCR repertoires were sequenced by different laboratories using diverse techniques, in order to increase sequencing depth and limit assay-specific biases. For each donor, CD4 naive and CD4 memory were each run on three plates, CD8 naive on two plates, and CD8 memory on one plate. Leukapheresis yielded between about 0.85 and 10 billion PBMCs per donor. Study-wide conclusions, independent of this receptor: Pairwise subsampling indicated that sequencing depth was expected to affect the degree of clonotype sharing among donors. Compared with non-shared clonotypes, clonotypes shared by all four sorted-subset donors had higher generation probabilities. Rarefaction of sorted-subset datasets indicated incomplete sequencing despite the large sequencing depth. The genetic and exposure-history diversity represented was limited by the small number of donors. Sampling was restricted to blood, and TCR repertoires in tissues likely differ from the TCR repertoires found in blood. Larger estimated clonotype richness was generally found for naive subsets than for memory subsets. Sharing across several donors was observed for around 5% of naive CD4, under 4% of naive CD8, around 2.5% of memory CD4, and about 0.38% of memory CD8 clonotypes.

Using the deep immunoSEQ assay, multiplex PCR amplified TCR CDR3 regions from genomic DNA. Extracted genomic DNA from each cell subset was spread evenly across all wells of several immunoSEQ 96-well plates, with each plate serving as a replicate. For sorted subsets, approximately 190 ng genomic DNA, equal to 30,000 or so T cell genomes, was loaded into each replicate PCR. Purified libraries were quantified with a Qubit 3.0 fluorometer, sized on a Bioanalyzer 2100, and re-quantified with the KAPA Library Quantification kit. A separate single-read 150-cycle Illumina NextSeq 550 flow cell was used to sequence each immunoSEQ 96-well plate. Turning to the authors' computational methods: Because only junctional sequences without quality scores were contained in the immunoSEQ output, filtering matching that applied to full-length reads could not be performed. To assign V/J genes and CDR3, sequences were annotated against IMGT germline references using PyIR, a Python wrapper for IgBLAST v1.9. Reads with weak V/J assignments (E-value above 1e-6), missing CDR3, stop codons, out-of-frame junctions, or ambiguous translated residues were removed. V3J clonotypes were defined by identical inferred V gene, J gene, and CDR3 amino acid sequence. To compute the percentage overlap between repertoires, the number of shared unique clonotypes was divided by the size of the smaller repertoire. Repertoire richness was assessed with RTK rarefaction, the Chao1 estimator, and Recon v2.1 estimates of unobserved clonotypes. For all TCRbeta clonotypes obtained by the gDNA method from a handful of donors, generation probabilities were computed with OLGA. This immuneACCESS table, as held by TCRdb, lists in-frame sequences with V and J called but not all clones. Of the missing ones, under half trace to an unresolved V gene in checked studies; the others have no known cause. V and J calls and clone size come straight from that table; D and trimming were deduced from the DNA. Counted in this sample were about 1.5 million clones; nearly 99% of them appeared once. Around 0.45% of the sample lies in the top ten.

Donors were healthy HIV-negative adults with no recently reported acute infections or vaccinations. Only Caucasian adults living in Nashville, Tennessee, USA were represented among the donors. CD4+ T cells were enriched through magnetic negative selection, after which naive cells were positively selected on CD45RA and the remaining negative fraction served as the memory subset. Blood was collected by leukapheresis, and PBMCs were isolated by Ficoll-Histopaque density gradient centrifugation and then cryopreserved in liquid nitrogen vapor phase. Analytical flow cytometry was used to check the purity and quantity of each magnetically sorted T cell population. Each sorted fraction had its genomic DNA isolated and then quantified by UV absorbance on a Nanodrop 2000c. Concerning this clone: The antigen it recognizes is unknown. No qualities accompany the bases; no much larger clone lies one base away.

Inclusive of the bounding cysteine and phenylalanine, the CDR3 is 15 residues long. Just the 45-base CDR3 DNA is kept, in frame starting at base 1. Trimming takes 1 base from V and 10 bases from J, and the germline ends sit 19 bases apart. CDR1 and CDR2 (SGHAT, FQNNGV) derive from the germline V gene. The TCR originated in a man aged 25-45 years in good health. The rearrangement combines TRBV11-2 with TRBJ2-5; the D segment cannot be called with confidence. The sample comprised naive CD4+ T cells sorted from blood. Sample cell subset or site, as interpreted from the label and publication: CD45RA+ positively selected. The nucleotides read TGTGCCAGCAGCTTAGTACATGGGCTCCAGTACGACCAGTACTTC. It translates as CASSLVHGLQYDQYF. The entire variable domain, with the stretches around the CDR3 drawn from the reference TRBV11-2 and TRBJ2-5 proteins, is EAGVAQSPRYKIIEKRQSVAFWCNPISGHATLYWYQQILGQGPKLLIQFQNNGVVDDSQLPKDRFSAERLKGVDSTLKIQPAKLEDSAVYLCASSLVHGLQYDQYFGPGTRLLVL.